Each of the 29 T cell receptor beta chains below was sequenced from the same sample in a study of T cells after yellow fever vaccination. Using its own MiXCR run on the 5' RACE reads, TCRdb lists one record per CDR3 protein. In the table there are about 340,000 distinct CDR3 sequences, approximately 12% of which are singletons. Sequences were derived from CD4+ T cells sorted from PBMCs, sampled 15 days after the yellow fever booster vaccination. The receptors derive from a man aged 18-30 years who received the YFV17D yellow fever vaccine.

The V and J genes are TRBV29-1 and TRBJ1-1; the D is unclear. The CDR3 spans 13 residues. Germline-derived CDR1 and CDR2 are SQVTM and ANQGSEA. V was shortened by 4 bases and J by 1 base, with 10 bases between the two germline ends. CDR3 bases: TGCAGCGTTGGAGTGCAGACGAACACTGAAGCTTTCTTT. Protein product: CSVGVQTNTEAFF.

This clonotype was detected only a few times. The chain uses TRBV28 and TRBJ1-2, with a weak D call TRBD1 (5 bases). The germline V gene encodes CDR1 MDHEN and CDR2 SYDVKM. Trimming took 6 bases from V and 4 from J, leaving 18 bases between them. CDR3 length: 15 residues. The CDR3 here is CASRIFIGTVYGYTF. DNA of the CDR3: TGTGCCAGCAGGATCTTTATCGGGACGGTCTATGGCTACACCTTC.

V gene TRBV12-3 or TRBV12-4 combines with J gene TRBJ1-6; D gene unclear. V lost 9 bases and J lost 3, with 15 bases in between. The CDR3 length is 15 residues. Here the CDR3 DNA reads TGTGCCAGTAGTCCTGAGACAAGCTATAATTCACCCCTCCACTTT. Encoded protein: CASSPETSYNSPLHF.

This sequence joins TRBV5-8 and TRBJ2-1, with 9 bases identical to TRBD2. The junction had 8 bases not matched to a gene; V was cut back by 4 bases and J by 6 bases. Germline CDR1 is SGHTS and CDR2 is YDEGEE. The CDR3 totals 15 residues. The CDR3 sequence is CASSTLAGRGNEQFF. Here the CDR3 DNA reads TGTGCCAGCAGCACTCTAGCGGGGCGGGGCAATGAGCAGTTCTTC.

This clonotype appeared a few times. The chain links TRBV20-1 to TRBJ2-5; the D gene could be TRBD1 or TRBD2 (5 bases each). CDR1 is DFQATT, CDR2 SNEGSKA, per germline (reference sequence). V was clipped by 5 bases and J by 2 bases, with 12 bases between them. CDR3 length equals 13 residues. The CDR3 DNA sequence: TGCAGTGCTTGGGACCGGAGACAAGAGACCCAGTACTTC. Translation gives CSAWDRRQETQYF.

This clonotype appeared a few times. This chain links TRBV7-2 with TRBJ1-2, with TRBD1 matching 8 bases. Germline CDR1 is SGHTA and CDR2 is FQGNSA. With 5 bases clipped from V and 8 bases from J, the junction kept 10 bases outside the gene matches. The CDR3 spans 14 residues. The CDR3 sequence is CASSLDRALGGYTF. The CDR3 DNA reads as TGTGCCAGCAGCCTGGACAGGGCTCTCGGGGGCTACACCTTC.

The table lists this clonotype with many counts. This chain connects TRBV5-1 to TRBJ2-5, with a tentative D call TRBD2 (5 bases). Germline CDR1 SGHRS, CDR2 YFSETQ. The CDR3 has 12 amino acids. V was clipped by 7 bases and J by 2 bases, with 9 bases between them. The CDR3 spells CASGSQQETQYF. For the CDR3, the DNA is TGCGCCAGCGGGAGCCAACAAGAGACCCAGTACTTC.

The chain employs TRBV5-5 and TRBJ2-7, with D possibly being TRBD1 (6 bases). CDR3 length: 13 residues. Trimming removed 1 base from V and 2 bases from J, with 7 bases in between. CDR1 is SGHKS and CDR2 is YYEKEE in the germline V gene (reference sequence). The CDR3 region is CASSLQGPYEQYV. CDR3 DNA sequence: TGTGCCAGCAGCTTGCAGGGGCCCTACGAGCAGTACGTC.

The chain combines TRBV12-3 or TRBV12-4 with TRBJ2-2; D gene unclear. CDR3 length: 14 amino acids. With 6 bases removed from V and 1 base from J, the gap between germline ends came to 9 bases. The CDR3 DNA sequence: TGTGCCAGCAGCCTTTTCGAGAACACCGGGGAGCTGTTTTTT. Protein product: CASSLFENTGELFF.

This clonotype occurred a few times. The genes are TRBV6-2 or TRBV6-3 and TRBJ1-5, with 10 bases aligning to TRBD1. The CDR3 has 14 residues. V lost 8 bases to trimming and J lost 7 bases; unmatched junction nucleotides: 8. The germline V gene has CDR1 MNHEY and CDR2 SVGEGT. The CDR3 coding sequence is TGTGCCAGCGGCCGACAGGGGGCTGGACAGCCCCAGCATTTT. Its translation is CASGRQGAGQPQHF.

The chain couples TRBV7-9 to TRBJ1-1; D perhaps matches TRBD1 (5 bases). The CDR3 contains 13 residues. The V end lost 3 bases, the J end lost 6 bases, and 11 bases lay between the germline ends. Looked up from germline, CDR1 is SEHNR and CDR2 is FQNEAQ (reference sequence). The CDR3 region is CASSLAGGAEAFF. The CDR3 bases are TGTGCCAGCAGCTTGGCGGGGGGAGCTGAAGCTTTCTTT.

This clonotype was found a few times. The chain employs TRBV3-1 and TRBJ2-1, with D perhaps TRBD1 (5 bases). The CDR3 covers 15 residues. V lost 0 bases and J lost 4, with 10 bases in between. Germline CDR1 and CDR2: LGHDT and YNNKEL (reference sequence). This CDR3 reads CASSQDWQGYNEQFF. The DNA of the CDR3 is TGTGCCAGCAGCCAAGATTGGCAGGGATACAATGAGCAGTTCTTC.

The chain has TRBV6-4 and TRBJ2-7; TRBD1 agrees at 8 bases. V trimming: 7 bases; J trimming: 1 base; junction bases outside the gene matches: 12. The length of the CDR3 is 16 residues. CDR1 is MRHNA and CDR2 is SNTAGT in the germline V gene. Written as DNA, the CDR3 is TGTGCCAGCAAACCATTACAGGGGGGTCGGTCCTACGAGCAGTACGTC. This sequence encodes CASKPLQGGRSYEQYV.

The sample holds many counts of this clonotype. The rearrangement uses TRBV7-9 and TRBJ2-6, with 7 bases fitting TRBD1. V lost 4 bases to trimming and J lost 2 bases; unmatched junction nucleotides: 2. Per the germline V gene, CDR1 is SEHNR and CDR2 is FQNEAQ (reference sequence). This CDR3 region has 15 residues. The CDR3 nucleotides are TGTGCCAGCAGCTCCACAGGGGCTGGGGCCAACGTCCTGACTTTC. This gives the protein CASSSTGAGANVLTF.

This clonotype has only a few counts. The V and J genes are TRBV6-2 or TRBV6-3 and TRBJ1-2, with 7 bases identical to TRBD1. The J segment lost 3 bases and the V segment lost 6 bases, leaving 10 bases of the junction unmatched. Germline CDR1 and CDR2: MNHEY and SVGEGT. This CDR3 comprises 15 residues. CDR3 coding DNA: TGTGCCAGCAGACTCTTGGACAGGCGTTACTATGGCTACACCTTC. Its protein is CASRLLDRRYYGYTF.

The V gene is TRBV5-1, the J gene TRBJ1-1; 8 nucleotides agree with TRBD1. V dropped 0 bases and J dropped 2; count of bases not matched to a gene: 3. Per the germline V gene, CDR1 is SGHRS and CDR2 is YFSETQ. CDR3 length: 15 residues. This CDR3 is CASSLGGQVNTEAFF. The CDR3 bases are TGCGCCAGCAGCTTGGGGGGACAGGTAAACACTGAAGCTTTCTTT.

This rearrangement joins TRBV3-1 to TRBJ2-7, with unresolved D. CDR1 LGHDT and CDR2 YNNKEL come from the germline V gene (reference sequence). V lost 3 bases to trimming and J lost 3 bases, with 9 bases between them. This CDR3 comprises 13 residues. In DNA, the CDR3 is TGTGCCAGCAGCCAGATTCTCCTCTACGAGCAGTACTTC. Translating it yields CASSQILLYEQYF.

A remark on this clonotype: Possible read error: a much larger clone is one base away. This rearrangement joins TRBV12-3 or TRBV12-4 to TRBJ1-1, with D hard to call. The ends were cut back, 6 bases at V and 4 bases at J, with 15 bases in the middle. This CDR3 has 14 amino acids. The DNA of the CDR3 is TGTGCCAGCAGCTACCAGGTAATGATCACTGAAGCTTTCTTT. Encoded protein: CASSYQVMITEAFF.

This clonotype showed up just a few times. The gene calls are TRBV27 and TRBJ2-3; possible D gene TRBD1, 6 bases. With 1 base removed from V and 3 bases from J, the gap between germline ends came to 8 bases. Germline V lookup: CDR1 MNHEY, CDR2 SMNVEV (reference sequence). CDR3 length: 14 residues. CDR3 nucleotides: TGTGCCAGCAGTTTATGGCAGGGGACAGATACGCAGTATTTT. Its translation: CASSLWQGTDTQYF.

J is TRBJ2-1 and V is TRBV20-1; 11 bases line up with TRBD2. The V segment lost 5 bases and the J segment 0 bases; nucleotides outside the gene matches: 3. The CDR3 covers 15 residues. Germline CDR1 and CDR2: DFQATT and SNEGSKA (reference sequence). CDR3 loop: CSAVSGGDSYNEQFF. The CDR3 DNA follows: TGCAGTGCTGTTAGCGGGGGGGACTCCTACAATGAGCAGTTCTTC.

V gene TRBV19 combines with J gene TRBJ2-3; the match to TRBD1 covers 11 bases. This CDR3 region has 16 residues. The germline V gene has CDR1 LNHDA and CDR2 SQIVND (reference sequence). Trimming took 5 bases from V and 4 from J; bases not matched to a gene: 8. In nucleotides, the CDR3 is TGTGCCAGTAGTTCCGGACAGGGGGCGATCGCAGATACGCAGTATTTT. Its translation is CASSSGQGAIADTQYF.

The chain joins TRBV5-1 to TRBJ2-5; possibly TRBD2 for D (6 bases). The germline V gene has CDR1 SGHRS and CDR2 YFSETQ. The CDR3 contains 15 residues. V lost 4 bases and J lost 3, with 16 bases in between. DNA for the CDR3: TGCGCCAGCAGCGACGGGACTGGGGTAGAAGAGACCCAGTACTTC. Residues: CASSDGTGVEETQYF.

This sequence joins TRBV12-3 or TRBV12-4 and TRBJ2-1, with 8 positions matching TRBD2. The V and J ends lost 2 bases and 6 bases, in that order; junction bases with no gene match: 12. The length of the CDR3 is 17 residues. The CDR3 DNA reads TGTGCCAGCAGTTTATTTACCGGGGGGGCCTCCCCCAATGAGCAGTTCTTC. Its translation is CASSLFTGGASPNEQFF.

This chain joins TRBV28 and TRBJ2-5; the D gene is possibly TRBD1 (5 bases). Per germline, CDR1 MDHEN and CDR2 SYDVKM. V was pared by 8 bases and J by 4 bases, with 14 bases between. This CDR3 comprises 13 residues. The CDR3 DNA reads TGTGCCAGCGCCGATGGGGCTGGAGAGACCCAGTACTTC. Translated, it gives CASADGAGETQYF.

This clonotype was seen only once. The CDR3: CASSWLAGGTDTQYF. Here the CDR3 DNA reads TGCGCCAGCAGCTGGTTAGCGGGGGGAACAGATACGCAGTATTTT. This chain links TRBV5-1 with TRBJ2-3, with 10 nucleotides matching TRBD2. Losses at the gene ends were 3 bases for V and 3 bases for J; bases not matched to a gene: 4. The CDR3 totals 15 residues. In germline, CDR1 is SGHRS, CDR2 YFSETQ.

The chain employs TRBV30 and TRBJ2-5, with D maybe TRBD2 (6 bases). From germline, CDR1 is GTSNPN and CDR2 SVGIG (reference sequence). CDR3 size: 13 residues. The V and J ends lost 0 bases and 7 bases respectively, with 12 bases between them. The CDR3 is CAWSVLARGTQYF. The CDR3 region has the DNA TGTGCCTGGAGTGTACTAGCACGAGGGACCCAGTACTTC.

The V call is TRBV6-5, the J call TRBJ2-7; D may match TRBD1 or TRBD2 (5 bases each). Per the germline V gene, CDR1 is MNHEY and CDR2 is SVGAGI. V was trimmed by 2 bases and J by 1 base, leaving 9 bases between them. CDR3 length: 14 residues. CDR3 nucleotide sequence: TGTGCCAGCAGTTACGTCAGGGAGTCCTACGAGCAGTACTTC. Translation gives CASSYVRESYEQYF.

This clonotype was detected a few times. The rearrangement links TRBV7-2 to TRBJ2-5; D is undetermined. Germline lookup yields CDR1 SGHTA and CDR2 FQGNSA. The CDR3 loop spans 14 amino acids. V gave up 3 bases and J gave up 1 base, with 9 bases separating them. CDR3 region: CASSFLATQETQYF. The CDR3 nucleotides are TGTGCCAGCAGCTTTTTGGCTACCCAAGAGACCCAGTACTTC.

In DNA form, the CDR3 reads TGTGCCAGCAGTTACCTTCATGGGGGCGGTGGGACTGAAGCTTTCTTT. This encodes CASSYLHGGGGTEAFF. V usage is TRBV6-5 and J usage is TRBJ1-1, with D possibly TRBD1 on 6 matching bases. CDR3 length: 16 amino acids. CDR1 is MNHEY, CDR2 SVGAGI, per germline. The ends were cut back, 2 bases at V and 5 bases at J, with 18 bases in the middle.